The clone carrying this T cell receptor (beta chain) was counted a few times. This specimen belongs to a study of siplizumab effects on memory and regulatory T cells. TCRdb's copy holds only in-frame clones and misses some; the assay was immunoSEQ multiplex PCR. The sample lists 85,000 to 130,000 clones; over 90% were seen once. The germline V gene has CDR1 MNHEY and CDR2 SVGAGI. CDR3 length equals 13 residues. V lost 5 bases and J 5 bases, leaving 12 bases between the germline ends. The source of this sequence is a human donor in good health. The chain links TRBV6-5 to TRBJ1-1, with D tentatively TRBD1 (5 bases). Sequenced input: Tregs sorted from blood. The CDR3, as DNA: TGTGCCAGCAGTCCGACTGGGGGAACTGAAGCTTTCTTT. It yields the protein CASSPTGGTEAFF.